These T cell receptor beta chains were read from a single sample in a study of cytomegalovirus exposure and HLA in healthy donors. Generated by immunoSEQ multiplex PCR, the TCRdb table keeps only in-frame clones and is missing some. In total, the table holds more than 130,000 clones. Sequencing was carried out using PBMCs. These receptors were collected from a man aged 40-50 years in good health and CMV-seronegative. CDR3s include the opening cysteine and the closing phenylalanine or tryptophan.

TRBV6-1	TRBJ2-1	CASSVAASGGAYEQFF
TRBV7-9	TRBJ1-6	CASSLSKAGLGGSLHF
TRBV6-6	TRBJ1-3	CASSFDRAVSGNTIYF
TRBV6-5	.	CASSSPGQASYEQYF
TRBV14	TRBJ1-5	CASSQTGGDQPQHF
TRBV5-6	TRBJ2-7	CASSPGRGYEQYF
TRBV18	TRBJ1-1	CASSPSQTTEAFF
TRBV7-8	TRBJ2-7	CASSLGTGFYEQYF
TRBV9	TRBJ2-5	CASSVAGRLQETQYF
TRBV19	TRBJ2-5	CASQGNERGGQETQYF
TRBV5-4	TRBJ2-7	CASSWARQGSYEQYF
TRBV27	TRBJ2-2	CASSLEPTVPGELFF
TRBV5-4	TRBJ2-2	CASSLAQGQGNTGELFF
TRBV7-2	TRBJ2-3	CASSPYTGGGTDTQYF
TRBV10-3	TRBJ1-3	CAISDRPGEGNTIYF
TRBV5-4	TRBJ2-3	CASSAGAYTDTQYF
TRBV9	TRBJ2-7	CASSPSGSYEQYF
TRBV4-1	TRBJ1-1	CASSQDRVRKAFF
TRBV4-1	TRBJ2-4	CASSQGGSVNIQYF
TRBV18	TRBJ1-2	CASSPPGQSYGYTF
TRBV7-9	TRBJ2-1	CASSFGGGEQFF
TRBV7-2	TRBJ2-1	CASSFGTEVNEQFF
TRBV19	TRBJ1-1	CASSIQVPNTEAFF
TRBV27	TRBJ2-7	CASSLAGGPTYEQYF
TRBV11-2	TRBJ2-2	CASSPGGAGELFF
TRBV11-2	TRBJ2-7	CASSKGQAAGAYEQYF
TRBV18	TRBJ2-3	CASSPPNARGVLATDTQYF
TRBV5-1	TRBJ2-3	CASSLYGAGGTDTQYF
TRBV4-2	TRBJ1-2	CASGQGLGGYTF
TRBV6-5	TRBJ2-7	CASRQSLGGGREQYF
TRBV7-2	TRBJ2-2	CASTLRQGNTGELFF
TRBV4-2	TRBJ2-3	CASSQVGSGGTDTQYF
TRBV7-2	TRBJ2-7	CASSPRLAGGYEQYF
TRBV7-2	TRBJ1-2	CASSRRVGPNYGYTF
TRBV7-3	TRBJ1-2	CASSPSAGRGYTF
TRBV5-1	TRBJ2-3	CASSLTSGGTDTQYF
TRBV7-2	TRBJ1-5	CASTTGETNQPQHF
TRBV6-1	TRBJ2-1	CASRTQGAVYNEQFF
TRBV7-2	TRBJ1-2	CASSYDFRGSAYGYTF
TRBV7-2	TRBJ1-5	CASSSNAGQPQHF
TRBV7-2	TRBJ1-2	CASSALQLNYGYTF
TRBV6-1	TRBJ2-7	CASSEDRGNPNEQYF
TRBV29-1	TRBJ1-1	CSPWGGGAKNTEAFF
TRBV29-1	TRBJ1-2	CSVESGGYVYGYTF
TRBV2	TRBJ1-5	CASSGVGRGQPQHF
TRBV18	TRBJ1-6	CASSPSAVRGNSPLHF
TRBV7-2	TRBJ2-2	CASSLNTGELFF
TRBV7-9	TRBJ2-1	CASSLSTGLKDEQFF
TRBV2	TRBJ2-3	CASMIRGTDTQYF
TRBV10-1	.	CASNDRDRSYEQYF
TRBV11-1	TRBJ2-7	CASSLAGQPSYEQYF